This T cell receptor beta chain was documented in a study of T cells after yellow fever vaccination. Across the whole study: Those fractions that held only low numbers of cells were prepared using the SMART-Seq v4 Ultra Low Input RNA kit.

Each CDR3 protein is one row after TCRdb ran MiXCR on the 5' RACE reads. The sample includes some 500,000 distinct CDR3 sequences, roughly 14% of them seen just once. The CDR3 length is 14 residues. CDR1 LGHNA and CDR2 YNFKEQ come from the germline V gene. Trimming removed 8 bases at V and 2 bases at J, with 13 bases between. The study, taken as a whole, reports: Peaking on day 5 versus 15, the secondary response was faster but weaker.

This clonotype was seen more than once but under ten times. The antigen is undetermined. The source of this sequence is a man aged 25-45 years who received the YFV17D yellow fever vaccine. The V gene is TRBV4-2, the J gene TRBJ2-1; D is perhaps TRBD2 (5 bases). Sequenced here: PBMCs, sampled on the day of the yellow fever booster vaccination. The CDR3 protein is CASSSEGTYNEQFF. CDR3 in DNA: TGTGCCAGCTCGTCCGAGGGCACCTACAATGAGCAGTTCTTC.